One and the same sample provided the 27 T cell receptor beta chains below, sequenced in a study of T cell changes during pregnancy in multiple sclerosis. Profiling relied on immunoSEQ multiplex PCR, and the TCRdb table lists in-frame clones only, not all of them. This table has about 110,000 clones, 85% to 95% appearing once. The input for sequencing was peripheral blood, taken in the third trimester of pregnancy. The receptors originated from a female donor in good health, enrolled as a control in a pregnancy study.

The chain combines TRBV2 with TRBJ1-5, with D possibly being TRBD1 (6 bases). The CDR3 runs to 15 residues. The germline V and J ends were trimmed by 5 bases and 0 bases, with 11 bases remaining between them. The V gene's germline CDR1 is SNHLY and CDR2 FYNNEI. CDR3 sequence (DNA): TGTGCCAGCAGTAGGACAGAAAATAGCAATCAGCCCCAGCATTTT. Protein product: CASSRTENSNQPQHF.

This clone was recorded only once. The chain has TRBV5-4 and TRBJ1-2; 7 nucleotides agree with TRBD1. With 3 bases clipped from V and 3 bases from J, the junction kept 8 bases outside the gene matches. There are 15 residues in the CDR3. CDR1 SGHNT and CDR2 YYREEE come from the germline V gene (reference sequence). As DNA, the CDR3 is TGTGCCAGCAGCTCCGGGACAGTCACCTACTATGGCTACACCTTC. It specifies CASSSGTVTYYGYTF.

This chain links TRBV7-2 with TRBJ2-5; 7 bases fit TRBD2. The CDR3 has 15 residues. Germline trimming cut 3 bases from V and 5 bases from J; bases unmatched to any gene: 9. Germline loops: CDR1 SGHTA, CDR2 FQGNSA. DNA of the CDR3: TGTGCCAGCAGCTTCGCGCGGGGGTCCGGGGAGACCCAGTACTTC. This translates into CASSFARGSGETQYF.

This chain connects TRBV6-5 to TRBJ2-1; D possibly corresponds to TRBD1 (5 bases). Germline lookup yields CDR1 MNHEY and CDR2 SVGAGI. Trimming took 6 bases from V and 10 from J, leaving 10 bases between them. The CDR3 loop spans 11 amino acids. The CDR3 DNA sequence: TGTGCCAGCAGCCGACAGAAAGAGCAGTTCTTC. It codes for CASSRQKEQFF.

The chain recombines TRBV5-5 with TRBJ1-5, with 9 nucleotides matching TRBD1. The germline V gene has CDR1 SGHKS and CDR2 YYEKEE (reference sequence). Germline trimming cut 6 bases from V and 3 bases from J; bases unmatched to any gene: 7. CDR3 length: 15 residues. CDR3 sequence: CASTLDRGDNQPQHF. As DNA, the CDR3 is TGTGCCAGCACCTTAGACAGGGGGGACAATCAGCCCCAGCATTTT.

V and J are TRBV6-5 and TRBJ1-4, with D hard to call. CDR1 is MNHEY, CDR2 SVGAGI, per germline. V was trimmed by 5 bases and J by 7 bases, leaving 8 bases between them. The CDR3 runs to 12 residues. The CDR3 region has the DNA TGTGCCAGCAGTACGACTGGTGAAAAACTGTTTTTT. It specifies CASSTTGEKLFF.

The chain links TRBV7-2 to TRBJ1-2; D is uncertain. CDR1 is SGHTA, CDR2 FQGNSA, per germline. The CDR3 runs to 15 residues. V lost 1 base and J 2 bases, leaving 11 bases between the germline ends. CDR3 sequence (DNA): TGTGCCAGCAGCTTAGACTCCCAGGCCAACTATGGCTACACCTTC. Protein sequence: CASSLDSQANYGYTF.

The chain links TRBV7-9 to TRBJ2-7, with D maybe TRBD1 (5 bases). The CDR3 loop spans 12 amino acids. The V and J ends lost 5 bases and 4 bases respectively, with 9 bases between them. Germline CDR1 and CDR2: SEHNR and FQNEAQ (reference sequence). CDR3 sequence: CASSARGYEQYF. CDR3 bases: TGTGCCAGCAGCGCAAGGGGTTACGAGCAGTACTTC.

The chain links TRBV5-8 to TRBJ2-5; a weak D match, TRBD2 (6 bases). The CDR3 totals 15 residues. V was clipped by 4 bases and J by 5 bases, with 18 bases between them. Germline V lookup: CDR1 SGHTS, CDR2 YDEGEE. The CDR3 DNA reads TGTGCCAGCAGCAAGGGGTCGGGGGAAGGCGAGACCCAGTACTTC. Its translation is CASSKGSGEGETQYF.

J is TRBJ2-1 and V is TRBV5-4; a weak D match, TRBD1 (5 bases). This CDR3 contains 14 residues. CDR1 SGHNT and CDR2 YYREEE come from the germline V gene (reference sequence). Trimming removed 4 bases from V and 0 bases from J, with 8 bases in between. The CDR3 DNA reads as TGTGCCAGCAGCGTGACAGCCTCCTACAATGAGCAGTTCTTC. Translated, it gives CASSVTASYNEQFF.

V usage is TRBV2 and J usage is TRBJ2-7; 14 nucleotides agree with TRBD2. The ends lost 6 bases at V and 0 bases at J; junction bases unmatched: 13. Germline CDR1 is SNHLY and CDR2 is FYNNEI. The CDR3 consists of 19 residues. CDR3 DNA sequence: TGTGCCAGCAGAAATTCCGGGACTAGCGGGGGCCTTAGCTCCTACGAGCAGTACTTC. This gives the protein CASRNSGTSGGLSSYEQYF.

The CDR3 DNA reads TGCGCCAGCAGCTTTTTGGGGAACAGGGAGACCCAGTACTTC. It codes for CASSFLGNRETQYF. This chain connects TRBV5-1 to TRBJ2-5, with D perhaps matching TRBD1 (5 bases). CDR3 size: 14 residues. Per the germline V gene, CDR1 is SGHRS and CDR2 is YFSETQ. V was pared by 2 bases and J by 5 bases, with 13 bases between. The whole variable domain, remainder taken from reference TRBV5-1 and TRBJ2-5, is KAGVTQTPRYLIKTRGQQVTLSCSPISGHRSVSWYQQTPGQGLQFLFEYFSETQRNKGNFPGRFSGRQFSNSRSEMNVSTLELGDSALYLCASSFLGNRETQYFGPGTRLLVL.

CDR3 in DNA: TGCGCCAGCAGCCAAGATAGATGGGACGGCGGGGGGGCGGATGAGCAGTTCTTC. It yields the protein CASSQDRWDGGGADEQFF. This chain links TRBV4-1 with TRBJ2-1, with TRBD2 matching over 9 bases. Trimming removed 0 bases from V and 8 bases from J; junction bases left unmatched: 14. The CDR3 is 18 residues long. Looked up from germline, CDR1 is MGHRA and CDR2 is YSYEKL.

This chain joins TRBV7-6 and TRBJ1-5, with unresolved D. V was shortened by 1 base and J by 2 bases, with 15 bases between the two germline ends. CDR3 length: 17 residues. CDR1 and CDR2 (germline): SGHVS, FNYEAQ. This chain's CDR3 is CASSLDNGRRGNQPQHF. The DNA of the CDR3 is TGTGCCAGCAGCTTAGATAATGGGAGGAGAGGCAATCAGCCCCAGCATTTT.

The chain employs TRBV7-9 and TRBJ1-1, with TRBD1 matching over 7 bases. V dropped 3 bases and J dropped 7; count of bases not matched to a gene: 5. The CDR3 length is 13 residues. CDR1 and CDR2 (germline): SEHNR, FQNEAQ (reference sequence). CDR3 region: CASSLGQSIEAFF. DNA for the CDR3: TGTGCCAGCAGCTTGGGACAGAGTATTGAAGCTTTCTTT.

The gene calls are TRBV4-3 and TRBJ1-2, with 7 bases lining up with TRBD1. Trimming cost V 7 bases and J 2 bases; bases outside gene matches: 13. Per germline, CDR1 LGHNA and CDR2 YSLEER. This CDR3 spans 16 amino acids. Here the CDR3 reads CASKKHRGVENYGYTF. The DNA of the CDR3 is TGCGCCAGCAAAAAGCACAGGGGAGTTGAGAACTATGGCTACACCTTC.

The rearrangement links TRBV7-9 to TRBJ2-1; TRBD2 matches at 13 bases. This CDR3 contains 16 residues. Germline-derived CDR1 and CDR2 are SEHNR and FQNEAQ (reference sequence). J was trimmed by 5 bases and V by 5 bases; bases with no gene match: 6. CDR3 amino acids: CASSPGTSGVNNEQFF. The CDR3 DNA sequence: TGTGCCAGCAGCCCCGGGACTAGCGGGGTAAACAATGAGCAGTTCTTC.

As regards this clone: The sample holds other DNA sequences that translate to the same CDR3. The rearrangement uses TRBV4-2 and TRBJ2-1, with 7 bases lining up with TRBD2. The CDR3 loop spans 16 amino acids. Germline CDR1 is LGHNA and CDR2 is YNFKEQ. Germline trimming cut 0 bases from V and 2 bases from J; bases unmatched to any gene: 4. DNA for the CDR3: TGTGCCAGCAGCCAAGATGGCAGCGGGGCCTACAATGAGCAGTTCTTC. Protein product: CASSQDGSGAYNEQFF.

This chain joins TRBV9 and TRBJ1-2, with D perhaps TRBD1 (5 bases). With 0 bases removed from V and 2 bases from J, the gap between germline ends came to 8 bases. Germline CDR1 SGDLS, CDR2 YYNGEE. The CDR3 is 14 amino acids. CDR3 nucleotides: TGTGCCAGCAGCGTAGGACAGAGAAACTATGGCTACACCTTC. Translated, it gives CASSVGQRNYGYTF.

The gene calls are TRBV19 and TRBJ2-5, with TRBD1 as a possible D gene (6 bases). The CDR3 consists of 14 residues. Trimming cost V 5 bases and J 7 bases, with 17 bases left between them. CDR1 is LNHDA, CDR2 SQIVND, per germline (reference sequence). The CDR3 region is CASSFERPDRTQYF. The CDR3 DNA reads as TGTGCCAGTAGTTTTGAGCGACCGGACAGGACCCAGTACTTC.

The rearrangement links TRBV7-3 to TRBJ2-3; 11 bases map to TRBD2. The CDR3 loop spans 13 amino acids. The germline V gene encodes CDR1 SGHTA and CDR2 FQGTGA. Trimming cost V 8 bases and J 6 bases; bases outside gene matches: 4. CDR3 sequence (DNA): TGTGCCAGCGGACTAGCGGGTATGGATACGCAGTATTTT. Protein product: CASGLAGMDTQYF.

The chain joins TRBV27 to TRBJ1-1; D unresolved. V shed 6 bases and J shed 0 bases, with 8 bases lying between them. CDR3 length: 13 amino acids. Germline V gives CDR1 MNHEY, CDR2 SMNVEV (reference sequence). CDR3 sequence: CASSTQMNTEAFF. As DNA, the CDR3 is TGTGCCAGCAGCACACAGATGAACACTGAAGCTTTCTTT.

The V and J genes are TRBV7-8 and TRBJ2-2, with 11 bases fitting TRBD2. Germline CDR1 is SGHVS and CDR2 is FQNEAQ. The CDR3 contains 18 residues. Unmatched junction bases numbered 9, after V lost 2 bases and J lost 4 bases. CDR3 sequence: CASSLQASGGRGTGELFF. In nucleotides, the CDR3 is TGTGCCAGCAGCTTACAGGCTAGCGGGGGGAGGGGCACCGGGGAGCTGTTTTTT.

The CDR3 sequence: CASSPATGSDTQYF. DNA of the CDR3: TGTGCCAGCAGCCCGGCAACAGGGTCAGATACGCAGTATTTT. This chain connects TRBV7-8 to TRBJ2-3; TRBD1 is a possible D gene (6 bases). CDR3 size: 14 residues. V was trimmed by 5 bases and J by 4 bases, leaving 13 bases between them. Germline V gene data show CDR1 as SGHVS and CDR2 as FQNEAQ.

The chain links TRBV5-1 to TRBJ2-7; D is possibly TRBD1 (6 bases). This CDR3 has 13 residues. The V end lost 2 bases, the J end lost 7 bases, and 13 bases lay between the germline ends. The V gene's germline CDR1 is SGHRS and CDR2 YFSETQ. The CDR3 DNA reads as TGCGCCAGCAGCTTACAGGGTTTTGGGGAGCAGTACTTC. Protein: CASSLQGFGEQYF.

This clone was recorded only once. V usage is TRBV7-8 and J usage is TRBJ1-6; 7 nucleotides agree with TRBD1. J was trimmed by 6 bases and V by 5 bases; bases with no gene match: 7. The CDR3 runs 15 residues. Per germline, CDR1 SGHVS and CDR2 FQNEAQ. CDR3 sequence reads: CASSAHRGGNSPLHF. Written as DNA, the CDR3 is TGTGCCAGCAGCGCTCACAGGGGAGGTAATTCACCCCTCCACTTT.

The V and J genes are TRBV2 and TRBJ1-2; no clear D gene. The CDR3 totals 15 residues. Looked up from germline, CDR1 is SNHLY and CDR2 is FYNNEI. The V gene lost 2 bases and the J gene lost 6 bases, with 16 bases spanning the gap. The CDR3: CASSELRQTADGYTF. The CDR3 nucleotides are TGTGCCAGCAGTGAATTACGGCAGACTGCCGATGGCTACACCTTC. Full variable domain (rest looked up from reference TRBV2 and TRBJ1-2): EPEVTQTPSHQVTQMGQEVILRCVPISNHLYFYWYRQILGQKVEFLVSFYNNEISEKSEIFDDQFSVERPDGSNFTLKIRSTKLEDSAMYFCASSELRQTADGYTFGSGTRLTVV.